One sample yielded the 31 T cell receptor beta chains listed below, sequenced in a study of T cells in Graves' hyperthyroidism and ophthalmopathy. The CDR3 regions of TCR beta were amplified from RNA transcripts. RT-PCR in the first round (using the HTBI primer set) targeted the TCR CDR3. TCRdb called the multiplex PCR reads again in MiXCR, with one record for every CDR3 protein. The sample consists of 600,000 to 800,000 distinct CDR3 sequences, 35% of them appearing once. Sequences were obtained from blood. These receptors all stem from a middle-aged woman with Graves' hyperthyroidism.

With regard to this clonotype: This may arise from a read error, as a much more abundant clone is one base away. The J gene is TRBJ2-7, the V gene TRBV7-9; 8 positions match TRBD2. The CDR3 has 14 amino acids. V lost 5 bases to trimming and J lost 9 bases; unmatched junction nucleotides: 12. The V gene's germline CDR1 is SEHNR and CDR2 FQNEAQ (reference sequence). In nucleotides, the CDR3 is TGTGCCAGCAGCCACGGAGGAGCGGGAGTATCGCAGTACTTC. Translating it yields CASSHGGAGVSQYF.

This chain links TRBV4-3 with TRBJ2-7; D remains ambiguous. Germline CDR1 is LGHNA and CDR2 is YSLEER. CDR3 length: 13 residues. Between the trimmed V and J ends, which lost 0 bases and 6 bases, there was a span of 9 bases. The CDR3 sequence is CASSQDSRAEQYF. The CDR3 coding sequence is TGCGCCAGCAGCCAAGATAGCCGGGCCGAGCAGTACTTC.

The chain is built from TRBV7-2 and TRBJ2-7; the match to TRBD2 covers 11 bases. The CDR3 is made up of 15 amino acids. Trimming removed 5 bases from V and 3 bases from J; junction bases left unmatched: 6. Per germline, CDR1 SGHTA and CDR2 FQGNSA. The CDR3 DNA reads TGTGCCAGCAGCAACTCCGGACTAGCGGGCTACGAGCAGTACTTC. Its protein product is CASSNSGLAGYEQYF.

This clonotype was counted many times. This chain links TRBV5-8 with TRBJ1-5, with D perhaps matching TRBD1 (5 bases). The CDR3 loop spans 14 amino acids. Per germline, CDR1 SGHTS and CDR2 YDEGEE. V dropped 4 bases and J dropped 0 bases, with 8 bases sitting between them. This CDR3 is CASSRQYSNQPQHF. DNA for the CDR3: TGTGCCAGCAGCCGACAGTATAGCAATCAGCCCCAGCATTTT.

The V call is TRBV10-2, the J call TRBJ2-7; tentatively, D is TRBD2 (6 bases). V was cut by 6 bases and J by 2 bases, with 17 bases left in between. This CDR3 is built from 15 residues. Looked up from germline, CDR1 is WSHSY and CDR2 is SAAADI. The CDR3 nucleotides read TGCGCCAGCAGGGCCAGCGCGGGGCGCCCCTACGAGCAGTACTTC. This gives the protein CASRASAGRPYEQYF.

This chain joins TRBV10-3 and TRBJ1-3; possibly TRBD1 for D (5 bases). Deletions cut 4 bases from V and 13 bases from J, with 17 bases between. CDR3 length: 13 amino acids. In germline, CDR1 is ENHRY, CDR2 SYGVKD. DNA of the CDR3: TGTGCCATCAGTGGTGAATCGGGACCAGAAATATATTTT. Its translation: CAISGESGPEIYF.

The chain uses TRBV7-9 and TRBJ2-2; D gene unclear. Germline V gives CDR1 SEHNR, CDR2 FQNEAQ (reference sequence). The CDR3 runs to 15 residues. Trimming cost V 2 bases and J 8 bases, with 15 bases left between them. The CDR3 protein is CASSLIAVPGGELFF. The DNA for the CDR3 is TGTGCCAGCAGCTTAATCGCGGTCCCGGGTGGGGAGCTGTTTTTT.

This sequence joins TRBV10-3 and TRBJ2-3, with TRBD2 matching over 9 bases. V lost 8 bases to trimming and J lost 1 base; unmatched junction nucleotides: 4. Looked up from germline, CDR1 is ENHRY and CDR2 is SYGVKD. The CDR3 is made up of 14 amino acids. CDR3 in amino acids: CAISKREGTDTQYF. CDR3 DNA sequence: TGTGCCATCTCAAAGCGGGAGGGCACAGATACGCAGTATTTT.

This clonotype was seen at least ten times. In DNA, the CDR3 is TGTGCCAGCAGCTTTGGGCACCAAGAGACCCAGTACTTC. Translating it yields CASSFGHQETQYF. This sequence joins TRBV7-2 and TRBJ2-5, with no clear D. Trimming removed 3 bases at V and 0 bases at J, with 5 bases between. The germline V gene encodes CDR1 SGHTA and CDR2 FQGNSA. This CDR3 spans 13 amino acids.

For this clonotype: A much larger clonotype is one base distant, so this may be a read error. The chain is built from TRBV10-3 and TRBJ1-1, with a possible D match to TRBD1 (6 bases). Germline lookup yields CDR1 ENHRY and CDR2 SYGVKD. The CDR3 is 15 amino acids. The CDR3 DNA sequence: TGTGCCGTCAGTGAAGGGGGTTGGTTCGGCCCTGAAGCTTTCTTT. Its translation is CAVSEGGWFGPEAFF.

About this clonotype itself: The junction departs from the called germline gene at one end, perhaps through a read error. This chain uses TRBV11-2 with TRBJ1-1; a possible D gene is TRBD1 (6 bases). This CDR3 spans 14 amino acids. Per germline, CDR1 SGHAT and CDR2 FQNNGV. CDR3 loop: CASSANPRDTEAFF. Written as DNA, the CDR3 is TGTGCCAGCTCAGCTAACCCCCGGGACACCGAAGCTTTCTTT. The full variable domain, rest sourced from reference TRBV11-2 and TRBJ1-1, is EAGVAQSPRYKIIEKRQSVAFWCNPISGHATLYWYQQILGQGPKLLIQFQNNGVVDDSQLPKDRFSAERLKGVDSTLKIQPAKLEDSAVYLCASSANPRDTEAFFGQGTRLTVV.

This chain joins TRBV10-3 and TRBJ2-5, with D tentatively TRBD1 (5 bases). Deletions cut 2 bases from V and 2 bases from J, with 12 bases between. Per germline, CDR1 ENHRY and CDR2 SYGVKD. The CDR3 runs 15 residues. In DNA form, the CDR3 reads TGTGCCATCAGTGAGGAAGGGGAATGGCAAGAGACCCAGTACTTC. It is translated as CAISEEGEWQETQYF.

A few counts support this clonotype. The chain has TRBV3-1 and TRBJ2-7; D possibly corresponds to TRBD1 (5 bases). V was shortened by 3 bases and J by 0 bases, with 9 bases between the two germline ends. The CDR3 has 14 residues. Germline V gene sequence: CDR1 LGHDT, CDR2 YNNKEL (reference sequence). The DNA of the CDR3 is TGTGCCAGCAGCCACACGGACAACTCCTACGAGCAGTACTTC. Translated: CASSHTDNSYEQYF.

V gene TRBV20-1 combines with J gene TRBJ2-7, with D perhaps matching TRBD1 or TRBD2 (5 bases each). CDR3 length: 15 residues. With 6 bases removed from V and 7 bases from J, the gap between germline ends came to 25 bases. Germline V gene data show CDR1 as DFQATT and CDR2 as SNEGSKA (reference sequence). This CDR3 is CSAPRRRSTWGEQYF. CDR3 in DNA: TGCAGTGCCCCCAGGCGGCGATCCACCTGGGGGGAGCAGTACTTC.

This clonotype has at least ten counts. The chain uses TRBV7-8 and TRBJ1-1, with D maybe TRBD1 (5 bases). The CDR3 length is 16 residues. Between the trimmed V and J ends, which lost 5 bases and 0 bases, there was a span of 16 bases. The germline CDR1 and CDR2 sequences are SGHVS and FQNEAQ. CDR3 amino acids: CASSLNRDLVNTEAFF. As DNA, the CDR3 is TGTGCCAGCAGCCTGAACCGGGACTTGGTGAACACTGAAGCTTTCTTT.

This clonotype was seen more than once but under ten times. This chain uses TRBV4-1 with TRBJ2-7; 7 positions agree with TRBD2. V shed 4 bases and J 5 bases; nucleotides not matched to a gene: 11. This CDR3 comprises 15 residues. CDR1 is MGHRA, CDR2 YSYEKL, per germline. CDR3 DNA sequence: TGCGCCAGCAGCCCCGAAGGACTAGAACGGGACGAGCAGTACTTC. Translation: CASSPEGLERDEQYF.

V usage is TRBV7-9 and J usage is TRBJ2-5; 11 bases map to TRBD2. The CDR3 is 16 residues long. The germline gives CDR1 SEHNR, CDR2 FQNEAQ (reference sequence). V shed 3 bases and J 3 bases; nucleotides not matched to a gene: 6. CDR3 DNA: TGTGCCAGCAGCTTCGAGCTAGCGGGGGGCAAAGAGACCCAGTACTTC. This encodes CASSFELAGGKETQYF.

This clonotype was observed at least ten times. The CDR3 sequence: CASSYAGGETQYF. As DNA, the CDR3 is TGTGCCAGCAGTTACGCGGGCGGGGAGACCCAGTACTTC. V is TRBV6-5 and J is TRBJ2-5; weak D call: TRBD2 (5 bases). The CDR3 sequence is 13 residues long. The V gene lost 2 bases and the J gene lost 5 bases, with 9 bases spanning the gap. Germline V CDR1 and CDR2: MNHEY, SVGAGI.

This chain connects TRBV10-3 to TRBJ2-7, with D perhaps being TRBD1 or TRBD2 (5 bases each). V dropped 7 bases and J dropped 0 bases, with 13 bases sitting between them. The CDR3 runs 14 residues. Germline V gene data show CDR1 as ENHRY and CDR2 as SYGVKD. The CDR3 loop reads CAIKPGPSSYEQYF. In DNA, the CDR3 is TGTGCCATCAAGCCGGGACCGAGCTCCTACGAGCAGTACTTC.

On this clonotype itself: This could be a read error, since a much larger clone is one nucleotide away. The rearrangement uses TRBV20-1 and TRBJ2-7; D is unclear. The CDR3 spans 11 residues. Germline lookup yields CDR1 DFQATT and CDR2 SNEGSKA (reference sequence). CDR3 DNA: TGCAGTGCTAAACTGACCTACGAGCAGCACTTC. Its translation: CSAKLTYEQHF.

Comments on this clonotype: The germline gene is not matched at one end of the junction; a read error may be the cause. The V gene is TRBV2, the J gene TRBJ1-4, with D possibly matching TRBD1 (5 bases). There are 15 residues in the CDR3. Germline lookup yields CDR1 SNHLY and CDR2 FYNNEI. CDR3 sequence (DNA): TGTGCCAGCAGTGCGCAGGGTGGGACTAATGAAAACCTGTTTTTT. It yields the protein CASSAQGGTNENLFF.

This clonotype was recorded a few times. The chain joins TRBV19 to TRBJ2-6; possible D gene TRBD1, 5 bases. The CDR3 sequence is 15 residues long. V lost 4 bases and J 3 bases, leaving 10 bases between the germline ends. Germline CDR1 is LNHDA and CDR2 is SQIVND (reference sequence). CDR3 amino acids: CASSKQAGGANVLTF. In DNA form, the CDR3 reads TGTGCCAGTAGTAAACAGGCTGGTGGGGCCAACGTCCTGACTTTC. Filled out from reference TRBV19 and TRBJ2-6, the complete variable domain reads DGGITQSPKYLFRKEGQNVTLSCEQNLNHDAMYWYRQDPGQGLRLIYYSQIVNDFQKGDIAEGYSVSREKKESFPLTVTSAQKNPTAFYLCASSKQAGGANVLTFGAGSRLTVL.

A note on this clonotype: Relative to the germline gene, one junction end is altered; a read error may explain this. This chain connects TRBV4-3 to TRBJ2-2; TRBD2 matches at 9 bases. Germline V lookup: CDR1 LGHNA, CDR2 YSLEER. The CDR3 sequence is 13 residues long. In DNA form, the CDR3 reads TGCGCCAGCAGCCAAGAAGGGCGGGGGGGGCTGTTTTTT. It yields the protein CASSQEGRGGLFF.

This clonotype has a single count. Since a much larger clone is just one base distant, this may be a read error. This chain connects TRBV11-2 to TRBJ2-7; 7 bases match TRBD2. The germline CDR1 and CDR2 sequences are SGHAT and FQNNGV. CDR3 size: 15 residues. For the CDR3, the DNA is TGTGCCAGCAGCTTAGTCGGGGACTACTCCTACGCGCAGTACTTC. The encoded protein is CASSLVGDYSYAQYF.

This clonotype appeared a few times. The chain combines TRBV28 with TRBJ2-7; unclear D gene. The CDR3 sequence is 11 residues long. Germline assignment: CDR1 MDHEN and CDR2 SYDVKM. Between the trimmed V and J ends, which lost 4 bases and 7 bases, there was a span of 8 bases. CDR3 amino acids: CASSSSLEQYF. CDR3 nucleotides: TGTGCCAGCAGTTCCAGTCTAGAGCAGTACTTC.

The chain recombines TRBV20-1 with TRBJ1-1, with TRBD1 matching 7 bases. Looked up from germline, CDR1 is DFQATT and CDR2 is SNEGSKA (reference sequence). The ends lost 6 bases at V and 7 bases at J; junction bases unmatched: 5. The CDR3 totals 11 residues. For the CDR3, the DNA is TGCAGTGCCCAGGGACAGTATGAAGCTTTCTTT. It is translated as CSAQGQYEAFF.

This clonotype appeared many times. The chain employs TRBV5-1 and TRBJ1-1; unclear D gene. V was shortened by 4 bases and J by 4 bases, with 11 bases between the two germline ends. Germline assignment: CDR1 SGHRS and CDR2 YFSETQ. CDR3 size: 13 residues. The CDR3 nucleotides are TGCGCCAGCAGCCCCGGAAGTTTCACTGAAGCTTTCTTT. Protein: CASSPGSFTEAFF.

This clonotype showed up many times. This sequence joins TRBV20-1 and TRBJ1-4; 7 bases align to TRBD1. V trimming: 5 bases; J trimming: 4 bases; junction bases outside the gene matches: 7. The CDR3 consists of 14 residues. CDR1 DFQATT and CDR2 SNEGSKA come from the germline V gene (reference sequence). The CDR3 DNA follows: TGCAGTGCTGGGACAGCGCAGATTAATGAAAAACTGTTTTTT. Its translation: CSAGTAQINEKLFF.

The CDR3: CASSQEYHRGRDEKLFF. The CDR3, as DNA: TGCGCCAGCAGCCAAGAGTACCACAGGGGCAGGGATGAAAAACTGTTTTTT. The J gene is TRBJ1-4, the V gene TRBV4-3; TRBD1 aligns across 7 bases. After removal of 0 bases from V and 6 bases from J, the junction contained 10 bases not matched to a gene. Germline CDR1 reads LGHNA; CDR2 reads YSLEER. This CDR3 is 17 amino acids long.

This clonotype came up a few times. V and J are TRBV2 and TRBJ2-1; D perhaps matches TRBD1 (5 bases). V lost 6 bases, J lost 11 bases, and 11 bases lay in between. The CDR3 extends over 11 amino acids. Germline V gene data show CDR1 as SNHLY and CDR2 as FYNNEI. CDR3 sequence reads: CASRRPGKQFF. In nucleotides, the CDR3 is TGTGCCAGCAGGCGACCAGGGAAGCAGTTCTTC. The entire variable domain, with the rest obtained from reference TRBV2 and TRBJ2-1, is as follows: EPEVTQTPSHQVTQMGQEVILRCVPISNHLYFYWYRQILGQKVEFLVSFYNNEISEKSEIFDDQFSVERPDGSNFTLKIRSTKLEDSAMYFCASRRPGKQFFGPGTRLTVL.

To note about this clonotype: A junction boundary mismatches the germline segment, possibly from a read error. This sequence joins TRBV10-2 and TRBJ2-2; 11 positions match TRBD2. Germline V gives CDR1 WSHSY, CDR2 SAAADI. The CDR3 spans 18 residues. DNA of the CDR3: TGTGCCAGCAGTTACCTGGCTAGCGGGGGGAAGGACACCGGGGAGCTGTTTTTT. Its translation: CASSYLASGGKDTGELFF.